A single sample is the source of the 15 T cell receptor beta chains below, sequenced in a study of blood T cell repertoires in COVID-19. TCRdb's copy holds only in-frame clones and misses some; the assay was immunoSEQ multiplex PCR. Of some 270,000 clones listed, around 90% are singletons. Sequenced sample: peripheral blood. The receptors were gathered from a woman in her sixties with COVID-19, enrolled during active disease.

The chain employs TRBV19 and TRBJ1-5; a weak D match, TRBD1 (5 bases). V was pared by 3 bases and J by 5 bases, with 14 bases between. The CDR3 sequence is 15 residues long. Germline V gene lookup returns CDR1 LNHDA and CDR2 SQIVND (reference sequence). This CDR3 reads CASSITGSEDQPQHF. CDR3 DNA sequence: TGTGCCAGTAGTATCACAGGCTCAGAAGATCAGCCCCAGCATTTT.

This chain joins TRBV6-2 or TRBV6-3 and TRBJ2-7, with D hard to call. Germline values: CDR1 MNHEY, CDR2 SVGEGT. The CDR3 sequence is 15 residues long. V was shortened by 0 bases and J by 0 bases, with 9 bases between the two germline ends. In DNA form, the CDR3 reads TGTGCCAGCAGTTACTCAACGTTCAGCTCCTACGAGCAGTACTTC. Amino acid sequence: CASSYSTFSSYEQYF.

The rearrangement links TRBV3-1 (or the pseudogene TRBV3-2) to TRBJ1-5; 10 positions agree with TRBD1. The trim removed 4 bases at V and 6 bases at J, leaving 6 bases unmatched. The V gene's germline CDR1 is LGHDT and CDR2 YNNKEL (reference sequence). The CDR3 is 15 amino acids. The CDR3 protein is CASSLGQGVVQPQHF. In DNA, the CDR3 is TGTGCCAGCAGCCTCGGACAGGGGGTGGTTCAGCCCCAGCATTTT.

CDR3 in amino acids: CASSEATSGSSYNEQFF. The CDR3 nucleotides read TGCGCCAGCAGTGAGGCGACTAGCGGGAGCTCCTACAATGAGCAGTTCTTC. The gene calls are TRBV10-1 and TRBJ2-1; 12 nucleotides align to TRBD2. This CDR3 region has 17 residues. Germline-derived CDR1 and CDR2 are WNHNN and SYGVQD (reference sequence). Trimming took 2 bases from V and 0 from J; bases not matched to a gene: 2.

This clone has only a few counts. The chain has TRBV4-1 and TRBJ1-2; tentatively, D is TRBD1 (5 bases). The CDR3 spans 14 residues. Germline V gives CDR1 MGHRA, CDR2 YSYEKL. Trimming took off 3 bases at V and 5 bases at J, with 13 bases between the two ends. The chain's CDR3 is CASSHFGREYGYTF. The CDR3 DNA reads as TGCGCCAGCAGCCATTTTGGCAGGGAATATGGCTACACCTTC.

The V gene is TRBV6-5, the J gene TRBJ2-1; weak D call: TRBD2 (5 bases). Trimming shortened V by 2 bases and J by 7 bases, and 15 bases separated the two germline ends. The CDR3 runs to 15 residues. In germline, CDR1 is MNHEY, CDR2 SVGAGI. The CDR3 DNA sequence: TGTGCCAGCAGTTACAGGAACAGATGGAGGAATGAGCAGTTCTTC. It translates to CASSYRNRWRNEQFF.

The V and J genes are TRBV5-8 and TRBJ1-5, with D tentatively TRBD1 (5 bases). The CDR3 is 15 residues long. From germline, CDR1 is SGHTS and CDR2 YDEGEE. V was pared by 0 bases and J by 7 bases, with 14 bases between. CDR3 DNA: TGTGCCAGCAGCTTGGTGAGGGGTCGGGGGCAGCCCCAGCATTTT. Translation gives CASSLVRGRGQPQHF. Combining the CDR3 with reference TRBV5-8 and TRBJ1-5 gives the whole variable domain EAGVTQSPTHLIKTRGQQATLRCSPISGHTSVYWYQQALGLGLQFLLWYDEGEERNRGNFPPRFSGRQFPNYSSELNVNALELEDSALYLCASSLVRGRGQPQHFGDGTRLSIL.

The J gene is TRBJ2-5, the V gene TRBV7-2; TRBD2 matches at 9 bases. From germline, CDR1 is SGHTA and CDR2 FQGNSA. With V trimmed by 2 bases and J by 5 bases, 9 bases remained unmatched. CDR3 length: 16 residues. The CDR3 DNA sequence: TGTGCCAGCAGCTTACGGGGCCGCGGGGGGGGTGAGACCCAGTACTTC. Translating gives CASSLRGRGGGETQYF.

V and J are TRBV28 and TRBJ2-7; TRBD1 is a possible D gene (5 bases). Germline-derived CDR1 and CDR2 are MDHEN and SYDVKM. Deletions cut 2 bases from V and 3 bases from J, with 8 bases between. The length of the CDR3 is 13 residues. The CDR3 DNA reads TGTGCCAGCAGTTTAACAGGTTTCTACGAGCAGTACTTC. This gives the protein CASSLTGFYEQYF.

The CDR3 DNA sequence: TGTGCCAGCAGCCCAGGGACAGGGTGGAGCACAGATACGCAGTATTTT. Protein product: CASSPGTGWSTDTQYF. The chain combines TRBV5-5 with TRBJ2-3; TRBD1 aligns across 9 bases. Germline values: CDR1 SGHKS, CDR2 YYEKEE (reference sequence). V lost 4 bases to trimming and J lost 0 bases; unmatched junction nucleotides: 6. The CDR3 is made up of 16 amino acids.

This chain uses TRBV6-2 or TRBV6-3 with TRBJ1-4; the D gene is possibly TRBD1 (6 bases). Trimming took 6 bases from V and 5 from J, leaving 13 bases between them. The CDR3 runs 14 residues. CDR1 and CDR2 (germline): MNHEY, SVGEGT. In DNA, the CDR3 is TGTGCCAGCAGCCCGGACAGATTAAATGAAAAACTGTTTTTT. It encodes CASSPDRLNEKLFF.

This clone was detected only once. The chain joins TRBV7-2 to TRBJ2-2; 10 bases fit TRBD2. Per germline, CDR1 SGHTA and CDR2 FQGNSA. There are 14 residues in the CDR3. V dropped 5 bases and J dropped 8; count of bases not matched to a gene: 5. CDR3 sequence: CASSRSGGKGELFF. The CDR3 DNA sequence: TGTGCCAGCAGCCGTAGCGGGGGGAAGGGGGAGCTGTTTTTT.

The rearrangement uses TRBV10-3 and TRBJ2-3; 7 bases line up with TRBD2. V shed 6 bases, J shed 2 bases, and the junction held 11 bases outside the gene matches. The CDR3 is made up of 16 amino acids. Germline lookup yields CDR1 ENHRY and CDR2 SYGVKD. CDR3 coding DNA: TGTGCCATCAGGCTTAGAGGTAGCGGGTTCACAGATACGCAGTATTTT. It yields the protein CAIRLRGSGFTDTQYF.

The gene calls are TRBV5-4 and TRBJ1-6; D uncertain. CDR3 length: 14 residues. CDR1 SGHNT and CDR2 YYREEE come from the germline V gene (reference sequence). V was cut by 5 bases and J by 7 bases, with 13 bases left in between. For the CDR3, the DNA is TGTGCCAGCAGGCCCCTCGGGGAAAATTCACCCCTCCACTTT. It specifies CASRPLGENSPLHF.

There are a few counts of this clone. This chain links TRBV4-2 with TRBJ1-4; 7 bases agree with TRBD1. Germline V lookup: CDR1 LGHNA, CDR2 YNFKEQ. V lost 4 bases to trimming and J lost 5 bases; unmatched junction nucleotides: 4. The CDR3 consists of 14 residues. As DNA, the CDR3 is TGTGCCAGCAGCCCCGGACAGGCCAATGAAAAACTGTTTTTT. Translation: CASSPGQANEKLFF.